The T cell receptor (beta chain) described here comes from a study of T-cell memory formation after mild COVID-19. Notes on the study in general: Clones shrinking between day 15 and 85 showed a balanced CD4/CD8 split, and those that grew later tilted toward CD4+.

A remark on this clonotype: The target antigen is unknown.

V was trimmed by 7 bases and J by 5 bases, leaving 21 bases between them. Looked up from germline, CDR1 is MDHEN and CDR2 is SYDVKM. The CDR3 sequence is 16 residues long. It was 5'RACE with constant-segment primers that produced the TCR alpha and TCR beta cDNA libraries, which carried sample barcodes and UMIs. TCRdb analysed the 5' RACE reads with MiXCR anew, one entry per CDR3 protein. The sample carries around 220,000 distinct CDR3 sequences, 16% recorded once. The chain recombines TRBV28 with TRBJ1-5, with unresolved D. Sequenced input: PBMCs or a T cell subset sorted from them (not recorded which). This sequence originates from a man aged 18 to 29 who had mild COVID-19 (a few samples of this study predate the infection). Cell type and time point are not known. Written as DNA, the CDR3 is TGTGCCAGCACTGGTGACGGGATTTCGAGCCATCAGCCCCAGCATTTT. Protein product: CASTGDGISSHQPQHF.